This record concerns one T cell receptor (beta chain) sequence. Authors' analysis steps: Counts of nucleated cells, estimated from reference gene primer amplification, were obtained. Clones were read by immunoSEQ multiplex PCR, and TCRdb kept only the in-frame ones, dropping some. The DNA gave D and trimming, while V, J and clone size come from that table. This table holds roughly 250,000 clones, roughly 80% found once. This sample is drawn from a study of blood T cell repertoires in COVID-19. Study in general: Whether acute or convalescent, the COVID-19 samples came from the United States, Italy and Spain. T cells, B-cell-depleted T cells, or PBMCs supplied cDNA or gDNA.

V lost 4 bases, J lost 6 bases, and 30 bases lay in between. The CDR3 has 20 residues. The germline V gene has CDR1 LGHDT and CDR2 YNNKEL (reference sequence). The specimen sequenced was peripheral blood. V usage is TRBV3-1 (or the pseudogene TRBV3-2) and J usage is TRBJ2-2; D could derive from TRBD1 or TRBD2 (10 bases each). The TCR sequence derives from a woman in her sixties or seventies with active or convalescent COVID-19. In nucleotides, the CDR3 is TGTGCCAGCAGCCCGACAGGGGGCGCCAGCGGGGGGGCGCATCCCGGGGAGCTGTTTTTT. Residues: CASSPTGGASGGAHPGELFF.